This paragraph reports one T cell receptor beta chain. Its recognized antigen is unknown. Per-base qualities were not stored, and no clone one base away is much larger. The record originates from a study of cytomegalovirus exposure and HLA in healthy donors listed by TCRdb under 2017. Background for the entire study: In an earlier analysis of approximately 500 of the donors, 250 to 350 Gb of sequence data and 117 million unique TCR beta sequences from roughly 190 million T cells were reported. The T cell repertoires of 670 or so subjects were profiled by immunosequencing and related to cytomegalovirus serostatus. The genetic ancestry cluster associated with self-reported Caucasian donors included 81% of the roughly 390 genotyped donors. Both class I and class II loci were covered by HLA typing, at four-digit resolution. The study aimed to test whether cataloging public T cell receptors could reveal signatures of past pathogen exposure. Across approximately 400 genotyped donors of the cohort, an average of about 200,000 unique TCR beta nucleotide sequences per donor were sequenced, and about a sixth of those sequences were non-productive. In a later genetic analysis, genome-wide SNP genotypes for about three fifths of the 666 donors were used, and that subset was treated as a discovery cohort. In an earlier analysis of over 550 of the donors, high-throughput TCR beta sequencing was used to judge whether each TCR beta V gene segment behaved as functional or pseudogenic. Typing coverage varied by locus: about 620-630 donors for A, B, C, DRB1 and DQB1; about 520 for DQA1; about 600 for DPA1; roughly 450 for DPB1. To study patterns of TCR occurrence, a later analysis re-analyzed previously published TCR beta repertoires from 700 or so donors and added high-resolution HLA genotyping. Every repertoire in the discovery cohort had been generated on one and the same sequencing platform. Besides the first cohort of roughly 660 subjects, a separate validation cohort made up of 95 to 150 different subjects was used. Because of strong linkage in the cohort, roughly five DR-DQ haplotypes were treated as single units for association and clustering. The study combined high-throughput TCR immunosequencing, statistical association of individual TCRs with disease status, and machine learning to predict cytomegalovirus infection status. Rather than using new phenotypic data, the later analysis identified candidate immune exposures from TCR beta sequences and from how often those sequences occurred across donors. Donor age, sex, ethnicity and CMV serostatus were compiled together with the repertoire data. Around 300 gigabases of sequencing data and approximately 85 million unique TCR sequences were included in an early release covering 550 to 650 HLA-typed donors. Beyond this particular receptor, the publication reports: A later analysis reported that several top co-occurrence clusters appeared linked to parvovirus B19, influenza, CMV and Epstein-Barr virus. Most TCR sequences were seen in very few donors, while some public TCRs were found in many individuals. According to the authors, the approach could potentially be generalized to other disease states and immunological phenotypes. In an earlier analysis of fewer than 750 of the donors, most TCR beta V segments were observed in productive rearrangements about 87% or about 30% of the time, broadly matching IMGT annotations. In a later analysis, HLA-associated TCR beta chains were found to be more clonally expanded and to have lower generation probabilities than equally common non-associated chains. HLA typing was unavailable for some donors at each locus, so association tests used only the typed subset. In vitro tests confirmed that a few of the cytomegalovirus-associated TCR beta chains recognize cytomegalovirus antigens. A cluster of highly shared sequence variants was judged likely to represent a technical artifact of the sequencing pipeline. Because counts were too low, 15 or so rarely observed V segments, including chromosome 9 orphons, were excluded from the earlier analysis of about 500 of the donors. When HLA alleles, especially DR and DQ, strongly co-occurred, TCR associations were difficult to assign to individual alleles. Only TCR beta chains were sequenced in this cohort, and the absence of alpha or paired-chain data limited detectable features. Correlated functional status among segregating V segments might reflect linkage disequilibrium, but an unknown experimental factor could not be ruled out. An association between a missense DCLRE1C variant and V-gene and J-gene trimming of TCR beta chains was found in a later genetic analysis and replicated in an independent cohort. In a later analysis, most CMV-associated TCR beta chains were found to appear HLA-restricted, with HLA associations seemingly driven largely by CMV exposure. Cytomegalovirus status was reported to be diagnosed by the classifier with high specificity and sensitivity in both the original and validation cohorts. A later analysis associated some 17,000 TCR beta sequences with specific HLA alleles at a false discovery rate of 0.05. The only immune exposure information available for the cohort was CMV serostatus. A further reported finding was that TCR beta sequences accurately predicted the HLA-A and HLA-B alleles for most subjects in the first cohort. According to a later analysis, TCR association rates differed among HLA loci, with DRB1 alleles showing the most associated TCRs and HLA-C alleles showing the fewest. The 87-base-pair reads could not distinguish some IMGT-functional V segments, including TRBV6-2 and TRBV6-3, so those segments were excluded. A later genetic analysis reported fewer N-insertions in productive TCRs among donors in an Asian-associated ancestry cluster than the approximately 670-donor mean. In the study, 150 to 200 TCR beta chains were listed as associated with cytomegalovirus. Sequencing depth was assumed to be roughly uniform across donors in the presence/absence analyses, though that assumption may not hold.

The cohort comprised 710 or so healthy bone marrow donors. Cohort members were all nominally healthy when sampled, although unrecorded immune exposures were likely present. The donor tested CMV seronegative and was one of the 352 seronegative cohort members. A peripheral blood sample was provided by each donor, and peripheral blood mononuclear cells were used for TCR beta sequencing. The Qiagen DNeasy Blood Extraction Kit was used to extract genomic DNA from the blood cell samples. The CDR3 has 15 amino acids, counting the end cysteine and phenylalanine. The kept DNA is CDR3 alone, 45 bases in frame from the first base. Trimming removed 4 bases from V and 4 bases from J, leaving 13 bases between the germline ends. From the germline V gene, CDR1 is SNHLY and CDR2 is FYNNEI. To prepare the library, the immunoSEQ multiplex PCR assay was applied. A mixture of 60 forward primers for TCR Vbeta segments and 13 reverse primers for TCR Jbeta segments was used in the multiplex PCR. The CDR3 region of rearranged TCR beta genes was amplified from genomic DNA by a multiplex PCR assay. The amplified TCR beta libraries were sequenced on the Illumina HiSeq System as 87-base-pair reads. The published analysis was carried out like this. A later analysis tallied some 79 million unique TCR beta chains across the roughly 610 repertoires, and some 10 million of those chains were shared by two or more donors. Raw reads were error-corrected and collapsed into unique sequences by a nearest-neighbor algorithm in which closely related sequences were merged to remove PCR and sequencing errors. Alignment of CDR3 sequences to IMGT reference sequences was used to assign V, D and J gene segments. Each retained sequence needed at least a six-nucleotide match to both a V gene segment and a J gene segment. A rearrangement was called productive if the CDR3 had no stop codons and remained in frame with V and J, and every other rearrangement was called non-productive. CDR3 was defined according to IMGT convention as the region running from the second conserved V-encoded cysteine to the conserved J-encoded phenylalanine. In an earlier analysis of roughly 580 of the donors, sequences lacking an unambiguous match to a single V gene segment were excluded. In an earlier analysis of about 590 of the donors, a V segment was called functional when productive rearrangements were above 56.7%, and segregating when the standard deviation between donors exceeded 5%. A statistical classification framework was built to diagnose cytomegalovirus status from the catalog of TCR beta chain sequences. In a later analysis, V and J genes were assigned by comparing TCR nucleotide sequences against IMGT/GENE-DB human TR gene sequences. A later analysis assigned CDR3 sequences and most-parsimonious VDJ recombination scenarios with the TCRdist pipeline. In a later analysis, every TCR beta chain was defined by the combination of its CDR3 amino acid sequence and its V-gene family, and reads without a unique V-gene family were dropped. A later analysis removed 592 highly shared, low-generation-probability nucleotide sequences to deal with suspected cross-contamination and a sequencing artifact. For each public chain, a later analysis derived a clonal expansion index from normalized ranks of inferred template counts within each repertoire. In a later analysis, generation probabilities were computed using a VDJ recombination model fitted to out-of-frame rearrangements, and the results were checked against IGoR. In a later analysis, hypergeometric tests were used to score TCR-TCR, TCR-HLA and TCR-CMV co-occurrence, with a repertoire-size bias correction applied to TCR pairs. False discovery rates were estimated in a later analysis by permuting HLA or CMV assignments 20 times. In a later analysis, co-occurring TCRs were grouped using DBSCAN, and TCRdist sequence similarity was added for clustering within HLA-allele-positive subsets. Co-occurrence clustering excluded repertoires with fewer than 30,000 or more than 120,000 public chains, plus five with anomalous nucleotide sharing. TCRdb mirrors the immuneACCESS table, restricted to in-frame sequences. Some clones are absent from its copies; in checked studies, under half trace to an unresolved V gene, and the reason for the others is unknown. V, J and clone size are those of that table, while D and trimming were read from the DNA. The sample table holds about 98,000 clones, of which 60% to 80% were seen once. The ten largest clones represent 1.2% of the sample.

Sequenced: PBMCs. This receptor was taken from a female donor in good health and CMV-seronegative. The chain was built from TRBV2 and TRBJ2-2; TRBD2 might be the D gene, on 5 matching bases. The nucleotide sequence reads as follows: TGTGCCAGCAGTGTCGGGCTCGCGGGCACCGGGGAGCTGTTTTTT. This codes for CASSVGLAGTGELFF. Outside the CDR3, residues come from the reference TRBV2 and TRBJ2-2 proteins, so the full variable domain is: EPEVTQTPSHQVTQMGQEVILRCVPISNHLYFYWYRQILGQKVEFLVSFYNNEISEKSEIFDDQFSVERPDGSNFTLKIRSTKLEDSAMYFCASSVGLAGTGELFFGEGSRLTVL.